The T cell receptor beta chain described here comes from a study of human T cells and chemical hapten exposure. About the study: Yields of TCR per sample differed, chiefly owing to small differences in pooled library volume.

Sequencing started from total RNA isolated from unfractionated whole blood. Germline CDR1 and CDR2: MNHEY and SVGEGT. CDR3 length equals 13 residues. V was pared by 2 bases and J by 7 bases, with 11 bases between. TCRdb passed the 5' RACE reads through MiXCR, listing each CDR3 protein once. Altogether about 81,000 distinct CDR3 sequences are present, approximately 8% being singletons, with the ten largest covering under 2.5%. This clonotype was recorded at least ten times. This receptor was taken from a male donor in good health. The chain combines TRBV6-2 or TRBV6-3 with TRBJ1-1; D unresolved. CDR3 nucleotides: TGTGCCAGCAGTTACCAGTGGAGAAATGAAGCTTTCTTT. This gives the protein CASSYQWRNEAFF.